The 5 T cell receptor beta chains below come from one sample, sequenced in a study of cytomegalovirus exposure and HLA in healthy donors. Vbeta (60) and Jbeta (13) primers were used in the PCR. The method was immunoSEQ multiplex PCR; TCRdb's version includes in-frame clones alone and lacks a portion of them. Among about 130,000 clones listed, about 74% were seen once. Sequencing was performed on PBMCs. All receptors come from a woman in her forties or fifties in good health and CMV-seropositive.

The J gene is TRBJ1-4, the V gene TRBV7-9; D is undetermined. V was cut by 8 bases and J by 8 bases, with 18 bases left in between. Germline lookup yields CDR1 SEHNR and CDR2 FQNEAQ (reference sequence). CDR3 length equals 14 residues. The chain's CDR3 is CASLGGRVREKLFF. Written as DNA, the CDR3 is TGTGCCAGCCTTGGTGGCCGGGTTAGAGAAAAACTGTTTTTT.

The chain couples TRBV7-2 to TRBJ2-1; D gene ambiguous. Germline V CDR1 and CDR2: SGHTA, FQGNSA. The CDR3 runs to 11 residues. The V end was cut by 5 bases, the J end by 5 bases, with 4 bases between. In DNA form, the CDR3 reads TGTGCCAGCAGCGTAAACAATGAGCAGTTCTTC. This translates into CASSVNNEQFF.

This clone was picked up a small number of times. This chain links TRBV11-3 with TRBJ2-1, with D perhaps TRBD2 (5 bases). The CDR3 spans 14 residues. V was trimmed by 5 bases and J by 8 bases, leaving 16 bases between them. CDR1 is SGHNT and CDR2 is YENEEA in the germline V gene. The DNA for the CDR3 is TGTGCCAGCAGCCAGGACTCGAATACCCATGAGCAGTTCTTC. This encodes CASSQDSNTHEQFF. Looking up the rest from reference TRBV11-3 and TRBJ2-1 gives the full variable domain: EAGVVQSPRYKIIEKKQPVAFWCNPISGHNTLYWYLQNLGQGPELLIRYENEEAVDDSQLPKDRFSAERLKGVDSTLKIQPAELGDSAVYLCASSQDSNTHEQFFGPGTRLTVL.

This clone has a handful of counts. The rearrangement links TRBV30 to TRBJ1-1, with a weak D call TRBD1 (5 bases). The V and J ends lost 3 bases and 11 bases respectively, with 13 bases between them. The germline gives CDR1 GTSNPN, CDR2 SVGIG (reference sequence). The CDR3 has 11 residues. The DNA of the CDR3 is TGTGCCTGGAGACGGTTGAAGGGGGCTTTCTTT. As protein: CAWRRLKGAFF.

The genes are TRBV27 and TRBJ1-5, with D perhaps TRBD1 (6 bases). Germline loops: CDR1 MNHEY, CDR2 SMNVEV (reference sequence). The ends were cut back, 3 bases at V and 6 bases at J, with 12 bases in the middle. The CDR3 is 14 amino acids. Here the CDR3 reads CASSFRGEGQPQHF. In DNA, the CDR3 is TGTGCCAGCAGTTTCAGGGGCGAGGGTCAGCCCCAGCATTTT.